One sample yielded the 22 T cell receptor beta chains listed below, sequenced in a study of human T cells and chemical hapten exposure (dated by TCRdb to the early 2020s). Library creation used RACE. TCRdb shows the sequencer as NextSeq 500. The public sequencing data were trimmed at Q25 with fastp and processed into clonotypes with MiXCR by TCRdb, which kept only in-frame beta chains. Entries are consolidated by CDR3 protein sequence, retaining the most common genes and DNA. Recorded for this sample are about 350,000 distinct CDR3 sequences; about 5% of them occurred a single time. 7% to 10% of the sample is taken by the ten largest. What this sample's time point label stands for: pre-sensitization, week 0. The treatment or condition label, read with the paper, signifies: therapeutic diphenylcyclopropenone sensitization with weekly scalp DPC. The sequences come from whole blood, collected in connection with sensitization to the hapten diphenylcyclopropenone (DPC). The receptors originated from a woman aged 18-29 years with alopecia areata. Some clones in this sample may be carry-over from other donors' samples.

At least ten counts were recorded for this clonotype. This chain uses TRBV12-3 or TRBV12-4 with TRBJ2-7; D remains unclear. The CDR3 is 14 residues long. Trimming cost V 3 bases and J 1 base, with 10 bases left between them. The CDR3 nucleotides read TGTGCCAGCAGTTTCAGCGCTCAATCCTACGAGCAGTACTTC. It is translated as CASSFSAQSYEQYF.

This chain connects TRBV5-8 to TRBJ2-5; D is unclear. Germline V gene data show CDR1 as SGHTS and CDR2 as YDEGEE. V dropped 1 base and J dropped 5 bases, with 6 bases sitting between them. CDR3 length equals 12 residues. The CDR3 loop is CASSLYTETQYF. CDR3 coding DNA: TGTGCCAGCAGCTTGTATACCGAGACCCAGTACTTC.

This clonotype was found many times. The chain combines TRBV20-1 with TRBJ1-2; the D gene is possibly TRBD1 (6 bases). With 6 bases removed from V and 0 bases from J, the gap between germline ends came to 20 bases. Germline lookup yields CDR1 DFQATT and CDR2 SNEGSKA (reference sequence). This CDR3 has 16 amino acids. For the CDR3, the DNA is TGCAGTGCAAGCCCCCAACAGGGATTAGCTAACTATGGCTACACCTTC. The encoded protein is CSASPQQGLANYGYTF.

This clonotype was recorded at least ten times. The rearrangement joins TRBV28 to TRBJ2-7; 7 bases line up with TRBD1. Trimming took 7 bases from V and 4 from J; bases not matched to a gene: 10. The CDR3 consists of 14 residues. Germline V CDR1 and CDR2: MDHEN, SYDVKM. For the CDR3, the DNA is TGTGCCAGCAACACCGACAGGGCCAGGTACGAGCAGTACTTC. It is translated as CASNTDRARYEQYF.

The rearrangement uses TRBV11-2 and TRBJ1-2; D may be TRBD1 (5 bases). V was pared by 0 bases and J by 3 bases, with 11 bases between. Per the germline V gene, CDR1 is SGHAT and CDR2 is FQNNGV. The length of the CDR3 is 15 residues. The CDR3 nucleotides read TGTGCCAGCAGCTTAGATCTGGGGGGTGACTATGGCTACACCTTC. Its protein product is CASSLDLGGDYGYTF.

This clonotype was seen many times. The gene calls are TRBV2 and TRBJ2-4, with unresolved D. Germline assignment: CDR1 SNHLY and CDR2 FYNNEI. The V end was cut by 4 bases, the J end by 0 bases, with 10 bases between. This CDR3 spans 15 amino acids. CDR3: CASSVSQVAKNIQYF. DNA for the CDR3: TGTGCCAGCAGTGTGTCCCAGGTAGCCAAAAACATTCAGTACTTC.

The chain employs TRBV3-1 and TRBJ1-2, with D uncertain. CDR1 LGHDT and CDR2 YNNKEL come from the germline V gene (reference sequence). Between the trimmed V and J ends, which lost 0 bases and 6 bases, there was a span of 14 bases. The CDR3 contains 15 residues. CDR3 sequence: CASSQDLTFGHGYTF. The CDR3 DNA reads TGTGCCAGCAGCCAAGATTTGACGTTTGGGCATGGCTACACCTTC.

Here the CDR3 reads CASSDGQTSYYGYTF. CDR3 coding DNA: TGTGCCAGCAGTGACGGGCAGACATCCTACTATGGCTACACCTTC. The genes are TRBV25-1 and TRBJ1-2; D is uncertain. V lost 3 bases and J 3 bases, leaving 14 bases between the germline ends. CDR1 and CDR2 from the germline V gene are MGHDK and SYGVNS. The CDR3 covers 15 residues.

This clonotype was seen only once. This may arise from a read error, as a much more abundant clone is one base away. V and J are TRBV29-1 and TRBJ2-4; D gene uncertain. V lost 4 bases and J 0 bases, leaving 10 bases between the germline ends. Germline V gives CDR1 SQVTM, CDR2 ANQGSEA. The CDR3 contains 14 residues. As DNA, the CDR3 is TGCAGCGTTGTTGGGATAATAGCCAAAAACATTCAGTACTTC. Translation: CSVVGIIAKNIQYF.

This clonotype occurred many times. The chain joins TRBV24-1 to TRBJ2-1, with D unclear. Trimming removed 1 base at V and 5 bases at J, with 5 bases between. Per the germline V gene, CDR1 is KGHDR and CDR2 is SFDVKD. The CDR3 spans 13 residues. The CDR3 loop reads CATSDFPHNEQFF. For the CDR3, the DNA is TGTGCCACCAGTGATTTCCCGCACAATGAGCAGTTCTTC.

The chain uses TRBV24-1 and TRBJ1-5; D is possibly TRBD1 (6 bases). Germline assignment: CDR1 KGHDR and CDR2 SFDVKD. Trimming pared 3 bases from V and 4 bases from J, leaving 9 bases between. There are 14 residues in the CDR3. The CDR3 loop reads CATSDTTGNQPQHF. The CDR3 nucleotides read TGTGCCACCAGTGATACCACAGGGAATCAGCCCCAGCATTTT.

At least ten counts were recorded for this clonotype. This rearrangement joins TRBV7-3 to TRBJ1-1; 10 bases align to TRBD1. Germline CDR1 SGHTA, CDR2 FQGTGA. Unmatched junction bases numbered 4, after V lost 2 bases and J lost 4 bases. The length of the CDR3 is 15 residues. Written as DNA, the CDR3 is TGTGCCAGCAGCTTAGGCGGACAGGGGGGCACTGAAGCTTTCTTT. It translates to CASSLGGQGGTEAFF.

This clonotype came up many times. The J gene is TRBJ1-6, the V gene TRBV6-1; D unclear. The V gene lost 4 bases and the J gene lost 11 bases, with 6 bases spanning the gap. This CDR3 is 11 amino acids long. Per germline, CDR1 MNHNS and CDR2 SASEGT. CDR3 DNA sequence: TGTGCCAGCAGTGGACCCACACCCCTCCACTTT. This encodes CASSGPTPLHF.

This clonotype was recorded many times. The CDR3 coding sequence is TGCGCCAGCAGCCATGAACAGGGAACTGGGGCCAACGTCCTGACTTTC. Protein sequence: CASSHEQGTGANVLTF. This rearrangement joins TRBV4-3 to TRBJ2-6, with D maybe TRBD1 (6 bases). The ends were cut back, 3 bases at V and 2 bases at J, with 11 bases in the middle. The CDR3 has 16 amino acids. Per germline, CDR1 LGHNA and CDR2 YSLEER.

There are a few counts of this clonotype. V gene TRBV10-3 combines with J gene TRBJ2-6; maybe TRBD1 (6 bases). Trimming left V 2 bases short and J 3 bases short, with 11 bases between. The CDR3 length is 16 residues. CDR1 is ENHRY, CDR2 SYGVKD, per germline. The CDR3 region has the DNA TGTGCCATCAGTGAGACACAGGGTAGTGGGGCCAACGTCCTGACTTTC. This codes for CAISETQGSGANVLTF.

This clonotype was counted a few times. This chain joins TRBV6-2 or TRBV6-3 and TRBJ2-7; D gene ambiguous. The germline V and J ends were trimmed by 5 bases and 3 bases, with 20 bases remaining between them. CDR3 length: 16 residues. Germline CDR1 and CDR2: MNHEY and SVGEGT. CDR3 in DNA: TGTGCCAGCAGTCGGAGTAGGAAATTAGGTGACTACGAGCAGTACTTC. Translation: CASSRSRKLGDYEQYF.

The gene calls are TRBV9 and TRBJ2-6, with a tentative D call TRBD1 (5 bases). The CDR3 length is 18 residues. V lost 0 bases, J lost 2 bases, and 15 bases lay in between. The germline CDR1 and CDR2 sequences are SGDLS and YYNGEE. This chain's CDR3 is CASSVESVRATGANVLTF. CDR3 coding DNA: TGTGCCAGCAGCGTAGAAAGTGTCAGGGCTACTGGGGCCAACGTCCTGACTTTC.

Points on this clonotype: The CDR3 carries no conserved terminal phenylalanine or tryptophan, so it likely arises from a read error. As DNA, the CDR3 is TGTGCCAGCAGCCCCGACTCGGGGGGGGGCACAGATACGCAGTATCTT. It is translated as CASSPDSGGGTDTQYL. This chain joins TRBV5-5 and TRBJ2-3, with TRBD2 identical over 8 bases. Germline V gene lookup returns CDR1 SGHKS and CDR2 YYEKEE (reference sequence). This CDR3 spans 16 amino acids. V shed 4 bases and J 1 base; nucleotides not matched to a gene: 8.

This clonotype appeared many times. The rearrangement joins TRBV4-3 to TRBJ1-1, with 11 bases lining up with TRBD1. From germline, CDR1 is LGHNA and CDR2 YSLEER. Germline trimming cut 3 bases from V and 5 bases from J; bases unmatched to any gene: 8. The CDR3 has 16 amino acids. The CDR3 DNA follows: TGCGCCAGCAGCCAGGACTGGGGACAGGGGGGGACTGAAGCTTTCTTT. It is translated as CASSQDWGQGGTEAFF.

This clonotype was seen a handful of times. The chain combines TRBV7-8 with TRBJ1-6; D is ambiguous. The CDR3 is made up of 18 amino acids. The germline CDR1 and CDR2 sequences are SGHVS and FQNEAQ. The V end lost 1 base, the J end lost 2 bases, and 15 bases lay between the germline ends. The CDR3 DNA is TGTGCCAGCAGCTTAGATTCGGAATCGGTTCCCTATAATTCACCCCTCCACTTT. It is translated as CASSLDSESVPYNSPLHF.

This clonotype occurred many times. The chain has TRBV3-1 and TRBJ1-1; 8 positions match TRBD1. Per the germline V gene, CDR1 is LGHDT and CDR2 is YNNKEL (reference sequence). The CDR3 is 16 amino acids. V gave up 5 bases and J gave up 5 bases; unmatched junction bases: 13. DNA of the CDR3: TGTGCCAGCAGCTATCTTCCTGGACAGGGATGGACTGAAGCTTTCTTT. Translating gives CASSYLPGQGWTEAFF.

This clonotype has more than one count but fewer than ten. The genes are TRBV6-5 and TRBJ2-3; D gene unclear. With 2 bases removed from V and 4 bases from J, the gap between germline ends came to 13 bases. Germline V lookup: CDR1 MNHEY, CDR2 SVGAGI. The CDR3 is made up of 15 amino acids. The CDR3, as DNA: TGTGCCAGCAGTTACGGTATCAATATAGCAGATACGCAGTATTTT. Translated: CASSYGINIADTQYF.